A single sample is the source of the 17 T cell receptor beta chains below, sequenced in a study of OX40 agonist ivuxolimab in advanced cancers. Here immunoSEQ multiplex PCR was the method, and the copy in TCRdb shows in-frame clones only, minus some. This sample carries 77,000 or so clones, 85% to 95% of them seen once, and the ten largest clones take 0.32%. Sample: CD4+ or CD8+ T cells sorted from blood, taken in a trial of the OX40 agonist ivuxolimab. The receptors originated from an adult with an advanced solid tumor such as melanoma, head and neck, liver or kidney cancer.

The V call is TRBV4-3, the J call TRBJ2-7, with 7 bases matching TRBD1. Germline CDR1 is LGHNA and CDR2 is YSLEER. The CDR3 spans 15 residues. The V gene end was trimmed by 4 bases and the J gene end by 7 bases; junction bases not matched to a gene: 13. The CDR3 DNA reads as TGCGCCAGCAGCCTGCGGACAGGCCCATCGGAGGAGCAGTACTTC. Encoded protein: CASSLRTGPSEEQYF.

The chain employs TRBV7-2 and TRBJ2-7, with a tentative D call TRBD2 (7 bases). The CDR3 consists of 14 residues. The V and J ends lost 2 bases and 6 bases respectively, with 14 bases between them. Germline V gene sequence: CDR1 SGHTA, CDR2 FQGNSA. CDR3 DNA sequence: TGTGCCAGCAGCTTATCTCGGGGGGCGGTCGAGCAGTACTTC. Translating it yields CASSLSRGAVEQYF. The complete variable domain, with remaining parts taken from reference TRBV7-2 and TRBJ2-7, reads GAGVSQSPSNKVTEKGKDVELRCDPISGHTALYWYRQSLGQGLEFLIYFQGNSAPDKSGLPSDRFSAERTGGSVSTLTIQRTQQEDSAVYLCASSLSRGAVEQYFGPGTRLTVT.

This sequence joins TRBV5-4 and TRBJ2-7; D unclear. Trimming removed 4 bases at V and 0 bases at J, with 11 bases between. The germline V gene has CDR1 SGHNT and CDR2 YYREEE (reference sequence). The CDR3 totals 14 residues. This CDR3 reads CASSTPKSSYEQYF. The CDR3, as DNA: TGTGCCAGCAGCACGCCTAAGAGCTCCTACGAGCAGTACTTC.

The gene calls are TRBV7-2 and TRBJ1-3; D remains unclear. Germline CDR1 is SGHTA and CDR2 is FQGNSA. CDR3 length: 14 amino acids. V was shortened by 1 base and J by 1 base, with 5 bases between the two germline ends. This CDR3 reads CASSLVSSGNTIYF. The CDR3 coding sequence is TGTGCCAGCAGCTTAGTTTCTTCTGGAAACACCATATATTTT.

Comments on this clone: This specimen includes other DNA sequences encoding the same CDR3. CDR3 amino acids: CASSLGTGGTDTQYF. CDR3 nucleotide sequence: TGCGCCAGCAGCTTGGGAACGGGGGGCACAGATACGCAGTATTTT. The chain carries TRBV5-1 and TRBJ2-3; D might be TRBD2 (6 bases). Between the trimmed V and J ends, which lost 0 bases and 1 base, there was a span of 9 bases. CDR3 length: 15 amino acids. CDR1 SGHRS and CDR2 YFSETQ come from the germline V gene.

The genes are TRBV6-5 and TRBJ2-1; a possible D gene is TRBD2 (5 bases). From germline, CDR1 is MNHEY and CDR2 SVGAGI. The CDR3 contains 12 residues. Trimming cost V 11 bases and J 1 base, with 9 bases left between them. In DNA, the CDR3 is TGTGCCGCCGGAGGTTCCTACAATGAGCAGTTCTTC. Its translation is CAAGGSYNEQFF.

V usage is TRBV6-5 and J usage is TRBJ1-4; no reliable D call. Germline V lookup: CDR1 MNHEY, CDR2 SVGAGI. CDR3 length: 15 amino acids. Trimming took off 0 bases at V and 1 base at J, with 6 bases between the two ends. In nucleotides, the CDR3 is TGTGCCAGCAGTTACTCGGGTCGAACTAATGAAAAACTGTTTTTT. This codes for CASSYSGRTNEKLFF.

This CDR3 is CASSRGYDPQDEAFF. CDR3 nucleotides: TGCGCCAGCTCACGGGGGTACGATCCTCAGGATGAAGCTTTCTTT. This chain uses TRBV5-1 with TRBJ1-1, with D perhaps TRBD1 (5 bases). The CDR3 loop spans 15 amino acids. Germline V CDR1 and CDR2: SGHRS, YFSETQ. V was clipped by 7 bases and J by 7 bases, with 23 bases between them.

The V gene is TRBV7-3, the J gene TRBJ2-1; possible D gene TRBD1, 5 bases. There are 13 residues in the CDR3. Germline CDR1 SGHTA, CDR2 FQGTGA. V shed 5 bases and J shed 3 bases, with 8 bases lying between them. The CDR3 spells CASSRQYYNEQFF. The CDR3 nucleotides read TGTGCCAGCAGCCGACAGTACTACAATGAGCAGTTCTTC.

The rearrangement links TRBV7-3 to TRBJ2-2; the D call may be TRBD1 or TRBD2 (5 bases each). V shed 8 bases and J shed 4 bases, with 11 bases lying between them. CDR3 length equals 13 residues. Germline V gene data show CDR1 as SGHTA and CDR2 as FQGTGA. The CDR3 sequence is CASAWGPTGELFF. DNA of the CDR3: TGTGCCAGCGCGTGGGGACCCACCGGGGAGCTGTTTTTT.

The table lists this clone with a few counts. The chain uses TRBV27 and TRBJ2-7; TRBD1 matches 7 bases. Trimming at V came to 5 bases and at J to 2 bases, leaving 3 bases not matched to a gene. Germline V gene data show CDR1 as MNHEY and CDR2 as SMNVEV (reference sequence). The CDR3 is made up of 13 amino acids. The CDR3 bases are TGTGCCAGCAGTCCAGGGGGTCCCTACGAGCAGTACTTC. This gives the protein CASSPGGPYEQYF.

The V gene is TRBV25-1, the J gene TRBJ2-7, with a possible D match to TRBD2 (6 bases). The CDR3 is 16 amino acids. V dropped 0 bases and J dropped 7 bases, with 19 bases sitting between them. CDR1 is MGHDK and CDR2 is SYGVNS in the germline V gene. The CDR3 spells CASSEYLAGRLREQYF. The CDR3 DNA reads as TGTGCCAGCAGTGAATATTTGGCGGGGAGGCTACGGGAGCAGTACTTC.

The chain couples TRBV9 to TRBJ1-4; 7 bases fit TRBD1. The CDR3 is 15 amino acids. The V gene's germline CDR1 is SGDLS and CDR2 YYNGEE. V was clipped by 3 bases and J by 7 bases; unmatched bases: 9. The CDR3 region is CASSAAGTVGEKLFF. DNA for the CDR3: TGTGCCAGCAGCGCCGCCGGGACAGTAGGTGAAAAACTGTTTTTT.

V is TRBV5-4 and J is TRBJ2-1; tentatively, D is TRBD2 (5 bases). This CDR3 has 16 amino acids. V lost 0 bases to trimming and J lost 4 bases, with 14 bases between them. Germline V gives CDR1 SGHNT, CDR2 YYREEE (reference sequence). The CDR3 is CASSLVGLAGYNEQFF. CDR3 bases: TGTGCCAGCAGCTTGGTAGGGCTAGCCGGTTACAATGAGCAGTTCTTC.

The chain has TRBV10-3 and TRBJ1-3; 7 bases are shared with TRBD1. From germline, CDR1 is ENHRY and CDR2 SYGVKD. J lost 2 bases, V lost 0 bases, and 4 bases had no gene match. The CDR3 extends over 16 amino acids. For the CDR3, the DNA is TGTGCCATCAGTGAGTCTCCGGGACAGACTGGAAACACCATATATTTT. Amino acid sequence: CAISESPGQTGNTIYF.

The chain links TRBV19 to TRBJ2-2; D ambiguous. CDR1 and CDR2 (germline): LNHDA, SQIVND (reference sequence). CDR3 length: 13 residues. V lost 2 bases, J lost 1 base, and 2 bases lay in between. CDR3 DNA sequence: TGTGCCAGTAGTATACAGAACACCGGGGAGCTGTTTTTT. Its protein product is CASSIQNTGELFF.

CDR3 coding DNA: TGTGCCAGCAGCCAACAGACAGGGGGGAATTCACCCCTCCACTTT. As protein: CASSQQTGGNSPLHF. J is TRBJ1-6 and V is TRBV14; 9 bases fit TRBD1. V lost 2 bases to trimming and J lost 7 bases; unmatched junction nucleotides: 3. The CDR3 totals 15 residues. Germline V gene lookup returns CDR1 SGHDN and CDR2 FVKESK.